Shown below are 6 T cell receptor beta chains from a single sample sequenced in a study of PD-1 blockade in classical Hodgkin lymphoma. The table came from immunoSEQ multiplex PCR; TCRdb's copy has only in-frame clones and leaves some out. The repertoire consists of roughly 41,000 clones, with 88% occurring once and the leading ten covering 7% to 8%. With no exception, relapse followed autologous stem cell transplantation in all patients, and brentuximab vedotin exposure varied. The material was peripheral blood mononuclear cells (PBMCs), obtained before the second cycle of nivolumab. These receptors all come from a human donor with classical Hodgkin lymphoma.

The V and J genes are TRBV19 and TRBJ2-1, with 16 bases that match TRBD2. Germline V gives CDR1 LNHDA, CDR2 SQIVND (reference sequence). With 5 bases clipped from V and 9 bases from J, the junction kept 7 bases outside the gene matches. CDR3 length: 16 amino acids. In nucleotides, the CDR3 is TGTGCCAGTAGTCCCGGGACTAGCGGGAGGGGGGTTGAGCAGTTCTTC. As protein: CASSPGTSGRGVEQFF.

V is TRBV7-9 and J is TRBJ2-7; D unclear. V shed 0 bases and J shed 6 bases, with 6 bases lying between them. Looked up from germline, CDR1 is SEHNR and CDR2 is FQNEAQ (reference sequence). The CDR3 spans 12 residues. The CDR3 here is CASSLAGAEQYF. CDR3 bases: TGTGCCAGCAGCTTAGCGGGTGCCGAGCAGTACTTC.

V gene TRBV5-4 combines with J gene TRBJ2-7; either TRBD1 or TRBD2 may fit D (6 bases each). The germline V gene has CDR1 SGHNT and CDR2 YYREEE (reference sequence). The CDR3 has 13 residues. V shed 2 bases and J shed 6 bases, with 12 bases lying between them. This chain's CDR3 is CASSFRGRGEQYF. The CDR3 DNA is TGTGCCAGCAGCTTCCGGGGGCGAGGCGAGCAGTACTTC.

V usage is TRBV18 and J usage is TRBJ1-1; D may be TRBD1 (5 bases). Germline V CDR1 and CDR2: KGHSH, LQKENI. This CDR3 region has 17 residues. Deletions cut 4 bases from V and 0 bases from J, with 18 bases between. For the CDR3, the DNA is TGTGCCAGCTCACAAAGGGGTAGAGACAGCATGAACACTGAAGCTTTCTTT. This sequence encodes CASSQRGRDSMNTEAFF.

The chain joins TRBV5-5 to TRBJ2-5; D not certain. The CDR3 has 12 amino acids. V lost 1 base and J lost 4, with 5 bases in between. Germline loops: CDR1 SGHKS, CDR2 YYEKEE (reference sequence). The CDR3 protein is CASSLFPETQYF. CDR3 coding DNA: TGTGCCAGCAGCTTGTTCCCAGAGACCCAGTACTTC.

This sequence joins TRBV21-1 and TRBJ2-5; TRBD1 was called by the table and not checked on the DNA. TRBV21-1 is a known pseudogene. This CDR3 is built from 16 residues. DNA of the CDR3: TGTGCCACCCCATCAATGAAGACAGGTCGTCAGGAGACCCAGTACTTC. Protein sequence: CATPSMKTGRQETQYF.